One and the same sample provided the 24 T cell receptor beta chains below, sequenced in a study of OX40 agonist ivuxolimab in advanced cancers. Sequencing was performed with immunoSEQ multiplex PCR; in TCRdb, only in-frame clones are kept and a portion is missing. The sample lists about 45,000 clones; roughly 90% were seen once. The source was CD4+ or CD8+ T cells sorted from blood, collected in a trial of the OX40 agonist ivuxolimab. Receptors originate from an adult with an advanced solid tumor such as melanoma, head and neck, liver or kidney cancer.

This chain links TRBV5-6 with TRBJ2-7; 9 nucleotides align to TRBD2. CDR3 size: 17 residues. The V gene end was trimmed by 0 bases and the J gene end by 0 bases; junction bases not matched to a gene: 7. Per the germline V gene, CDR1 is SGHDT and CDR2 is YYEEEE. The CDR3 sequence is CASSLALAGISSYEQYF. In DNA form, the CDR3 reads TGTGCCAGCAGCTTGGCACTAGCGGGCATCAGCTCCTACGAGCAGTACTTC.

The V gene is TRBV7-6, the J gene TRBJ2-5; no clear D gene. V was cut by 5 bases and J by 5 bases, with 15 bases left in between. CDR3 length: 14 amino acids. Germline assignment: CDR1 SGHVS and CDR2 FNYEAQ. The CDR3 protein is CASSPTRLEETQYF. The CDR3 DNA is TGTGCCAGCAGCCCAACCCGCCTCGAGGAGACCCAGTACTTC.

CDR3 sequence reads: CASSLSGGRDTEAFF. CDR3 bases: TGTGCCAGCAGTTTATCGGGAGGGCGGGACACTGAAGCTTTCTTT. This chain uses TRBV27 with TRBJ1-1; the D is unclear. The CDR3 loop spans 15 amino acids. The V and J ends lost 0 bases and 3 bases respectively, with 11 bases between them. Looked up from germline, CDR1 is MNHEY and CDR2 is SMNVEV (reference sequence).

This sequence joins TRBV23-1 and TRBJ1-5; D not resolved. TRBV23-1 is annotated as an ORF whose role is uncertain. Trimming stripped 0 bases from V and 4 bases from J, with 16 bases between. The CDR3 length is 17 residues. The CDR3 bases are TGCGCCAGCAGTCAATCGGTCCGGCCTGCACCTAATCAGCCCCAGCATTTT. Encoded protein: CASSQSVRPAPNQPQHF.

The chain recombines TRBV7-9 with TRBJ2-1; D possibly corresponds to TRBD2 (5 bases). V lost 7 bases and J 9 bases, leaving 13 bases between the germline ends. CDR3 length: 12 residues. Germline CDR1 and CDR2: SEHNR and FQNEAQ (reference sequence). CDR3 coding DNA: TGTGCCAGCACCCACGAGGAGGTTGAGCAGTTCTTC. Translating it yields CASTHEEVEQFF.

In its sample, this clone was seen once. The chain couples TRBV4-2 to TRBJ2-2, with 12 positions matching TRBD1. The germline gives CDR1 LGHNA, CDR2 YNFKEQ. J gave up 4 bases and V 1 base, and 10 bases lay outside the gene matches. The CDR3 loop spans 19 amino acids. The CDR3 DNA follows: TGTGCCAGCAGCCAAGTGTCGGGACAGGGGGCCTACGGCACCGGGGAGCTGTTTTTT. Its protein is CASSQVSGQGAYGTGELFF.

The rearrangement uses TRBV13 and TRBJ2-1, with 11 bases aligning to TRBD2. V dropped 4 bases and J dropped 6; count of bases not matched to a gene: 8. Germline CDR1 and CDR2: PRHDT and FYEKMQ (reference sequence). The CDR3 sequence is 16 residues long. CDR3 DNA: TGTGCCAGCAGCTCCATAGCGGGAGGGGGGACCAATGAGCAGTTCTTC. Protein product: CASSSIAGGGTNEQFF.

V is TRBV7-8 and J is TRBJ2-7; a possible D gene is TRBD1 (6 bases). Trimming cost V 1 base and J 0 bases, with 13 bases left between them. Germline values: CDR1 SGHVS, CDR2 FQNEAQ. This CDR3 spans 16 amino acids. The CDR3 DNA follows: TGTGCCAGCAGCTTAGTGGACAGTTTATTCTCCTACGAGCAGTACTTC. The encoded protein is CASSLVDSLFSYEQYF. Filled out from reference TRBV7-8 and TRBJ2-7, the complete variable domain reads GAGVSQSPRYKVAKRGQDVALRCDPISGHVSLFWYQQALGQGPEFLTYFQNEAQLDKSGLPSDRFFAERPEGSVSTLKIQRTQQEDSAVYLCASSLVDSLFSYEQYFGPGTRLTVT.

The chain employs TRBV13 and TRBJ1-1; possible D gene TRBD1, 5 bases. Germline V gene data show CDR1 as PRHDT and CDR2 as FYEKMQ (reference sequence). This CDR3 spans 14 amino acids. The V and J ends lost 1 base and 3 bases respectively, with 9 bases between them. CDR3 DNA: TGTGCCAGCAGCTTAGCAGGGCGAGACACTGAAGCTTTCTTT. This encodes CASSLAGRDTEAFF.

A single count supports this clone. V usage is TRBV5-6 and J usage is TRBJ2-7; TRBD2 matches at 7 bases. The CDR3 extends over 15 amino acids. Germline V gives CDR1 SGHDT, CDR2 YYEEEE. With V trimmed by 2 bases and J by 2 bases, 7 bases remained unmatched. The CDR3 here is CASSFLAEVTYEQYF. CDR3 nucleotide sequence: TGTGCCAGCAGCTTTCTAGCGGAGGTCACCTACGAGCAGTACTTC. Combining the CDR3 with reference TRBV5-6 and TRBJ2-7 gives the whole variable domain DAGVTQSPTHLIKTRGQQVTLRCSPKSGHDTVSWYQQALGQGPQFIFQYYEEEERQRGNFPDRFSGHQFPNYSSELNVNALLLGDSALYLCASSFLAEVTYEQYFGPGTRLTVT.

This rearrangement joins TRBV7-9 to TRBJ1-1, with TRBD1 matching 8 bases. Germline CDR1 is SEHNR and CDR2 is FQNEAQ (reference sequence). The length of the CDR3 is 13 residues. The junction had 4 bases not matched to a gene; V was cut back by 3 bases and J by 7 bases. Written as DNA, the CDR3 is TGTGCCAGCAGCTTCCTGGGACAGGATGAAGCTTTCTTT. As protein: CASSFLGQDEAFF.

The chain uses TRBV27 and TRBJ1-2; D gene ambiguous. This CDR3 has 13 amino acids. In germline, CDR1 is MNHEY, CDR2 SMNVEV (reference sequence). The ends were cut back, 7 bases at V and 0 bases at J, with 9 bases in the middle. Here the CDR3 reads CASTTFPNYGYTF. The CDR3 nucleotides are TGTGCCAGCACGACATTCCCTAACTATGGCTACACCTTC.

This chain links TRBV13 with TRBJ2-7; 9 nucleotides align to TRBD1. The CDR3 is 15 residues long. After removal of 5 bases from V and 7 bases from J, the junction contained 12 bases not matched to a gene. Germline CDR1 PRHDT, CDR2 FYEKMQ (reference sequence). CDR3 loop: CASSRPGTGLDEQYF. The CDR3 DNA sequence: TGTGCCAGCAGCCGCCCCGGGACAGGGTTGGATGAGCAGTACTTC. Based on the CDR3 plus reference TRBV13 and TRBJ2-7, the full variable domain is AAGVIQSPRHLIKEKRETATLKCYPIPRHDTVYWYQQGPGQDPQFLISFYEKMQSDKGSIPDRFSAQQFSDYHSELNMSSLELGDSALYFCASSRPGTGLDEQYFGPGTRLTVT.

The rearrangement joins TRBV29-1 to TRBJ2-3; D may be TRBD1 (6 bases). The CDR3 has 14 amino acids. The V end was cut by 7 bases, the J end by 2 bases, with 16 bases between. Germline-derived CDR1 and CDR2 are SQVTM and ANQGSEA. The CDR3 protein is CSDSSGVYTDTQYF. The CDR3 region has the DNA TGCAGCGATAGTTCAGGGGTCTACACAGATACGCAGTATTTT.

CDR3 residues: CASSVWEFYNEQFF. The CDR3 region has the DNA TGTGCCAGCAGTGTTTGGGAATTTTACAATGAGCAGTTCTTC. The chain has TRBV6-1 and TRBJ2-1; D uncertain. Germline-derived CDR1 and CDR2 are MNHNS and SASEGT. This CDR3 is 14 amino acids long. V was trimmed by 4 bases and J by 4 bases, leaving 11 bases between them.

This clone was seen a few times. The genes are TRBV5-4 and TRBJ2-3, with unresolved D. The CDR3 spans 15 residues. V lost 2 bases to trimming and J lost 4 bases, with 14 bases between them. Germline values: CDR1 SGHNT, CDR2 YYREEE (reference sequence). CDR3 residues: CASSFGGEVSDTQYF. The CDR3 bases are TGTGCCAGCAGCTTTGGTGGGGAAGTGTCAGATACGCAGTATTTT.

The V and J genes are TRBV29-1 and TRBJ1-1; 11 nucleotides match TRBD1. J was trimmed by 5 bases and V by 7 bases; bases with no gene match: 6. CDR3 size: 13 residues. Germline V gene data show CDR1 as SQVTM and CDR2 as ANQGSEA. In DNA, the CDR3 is TGCAGCGCCACCGGGACAGGGGGAACTGAAGCTTTCTTT. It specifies CSATGTGGTEAFF.

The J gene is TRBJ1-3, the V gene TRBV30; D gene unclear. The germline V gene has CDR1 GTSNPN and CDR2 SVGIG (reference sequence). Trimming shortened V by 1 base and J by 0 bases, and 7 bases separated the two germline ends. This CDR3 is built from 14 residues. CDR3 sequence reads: CAWSASFSGNTIYF. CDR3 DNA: TGTGCCTGGAGTGCTTCTTTCTCTGGAAACACCATATATTTT.

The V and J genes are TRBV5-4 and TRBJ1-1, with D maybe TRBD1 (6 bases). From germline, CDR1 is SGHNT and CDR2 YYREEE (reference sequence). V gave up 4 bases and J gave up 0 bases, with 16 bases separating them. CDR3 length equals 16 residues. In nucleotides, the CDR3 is TGTGCCAGCAGCATGGACAGCGAAATTATGAACACTGAAGCTTTCTTT. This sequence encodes CASSMDSEIMNTEAFF.

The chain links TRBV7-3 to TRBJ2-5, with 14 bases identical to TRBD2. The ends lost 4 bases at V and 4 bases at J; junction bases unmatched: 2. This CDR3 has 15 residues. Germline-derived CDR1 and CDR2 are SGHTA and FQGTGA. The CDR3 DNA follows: TGTGCCAGCAGCTGGGGACTAGCGGGAGTAGAGACCCAGTACTTC. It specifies CASSWGLAGVETQYF.

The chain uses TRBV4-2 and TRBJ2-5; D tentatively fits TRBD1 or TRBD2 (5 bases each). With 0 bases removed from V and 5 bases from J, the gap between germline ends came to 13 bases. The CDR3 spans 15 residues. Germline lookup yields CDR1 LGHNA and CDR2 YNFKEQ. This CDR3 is CASSQDGYEGETQYF. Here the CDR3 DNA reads TGTGCCAGCAGCCAAGATGGATACGAGGGGGAGACCCAGTACTTC.

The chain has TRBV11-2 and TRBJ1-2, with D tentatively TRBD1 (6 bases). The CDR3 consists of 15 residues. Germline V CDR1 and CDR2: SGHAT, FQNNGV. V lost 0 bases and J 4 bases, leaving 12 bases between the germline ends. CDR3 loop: CASSLEGGRGYGYTF. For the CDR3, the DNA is TGTGCCAGCAGCTTAGAGGGGGGGCGTGGCTATGGCTACACCTTC.

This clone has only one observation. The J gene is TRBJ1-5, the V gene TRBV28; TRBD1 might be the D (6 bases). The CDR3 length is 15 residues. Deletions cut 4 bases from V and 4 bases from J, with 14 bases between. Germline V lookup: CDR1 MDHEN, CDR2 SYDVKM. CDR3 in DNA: TGTGCCAGCAGTTACCTAGGGGGGGGTAATCAGCCCCAGCATTTT. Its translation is CASSYLGGGNQPQHF.

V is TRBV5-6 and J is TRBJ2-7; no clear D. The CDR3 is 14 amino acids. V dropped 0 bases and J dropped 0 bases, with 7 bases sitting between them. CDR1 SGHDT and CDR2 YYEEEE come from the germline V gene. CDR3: CASSLGLSSYEQYF. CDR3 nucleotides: TGTGCCAGCAGCTTGGGGCTTAGCTCCTACGAGCAGTACTTC. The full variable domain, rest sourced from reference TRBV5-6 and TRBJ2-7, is DAGVTQSPTHLIKTRGQQVTLRCSPKSGHDTVSWYQQALGQGPQFIFQYYEEEERQRGNFPDRFSGHQFPNYSSELNVNALLLGDSALYLCASSLGLSSYEQYFGPGTRLTVT.